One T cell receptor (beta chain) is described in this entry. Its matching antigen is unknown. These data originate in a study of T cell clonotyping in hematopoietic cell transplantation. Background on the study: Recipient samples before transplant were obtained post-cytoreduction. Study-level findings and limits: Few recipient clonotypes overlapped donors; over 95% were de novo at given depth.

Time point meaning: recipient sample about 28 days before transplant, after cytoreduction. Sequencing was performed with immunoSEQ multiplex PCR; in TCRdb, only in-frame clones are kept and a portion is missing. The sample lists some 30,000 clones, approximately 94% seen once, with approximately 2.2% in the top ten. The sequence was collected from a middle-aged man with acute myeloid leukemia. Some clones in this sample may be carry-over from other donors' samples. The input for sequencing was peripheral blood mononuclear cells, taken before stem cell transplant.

The CDR3 protein is CASSLSLSRTGATEAFF. CDR3 nucleotide sequence: TGTGCCAGCAGTTTATCCCTAAGCAGGACAGGGGCGACTGAAGCTTTCTTT. This chain links TRBV28 with TRBJ1-1; 9 bases are shared with TRBD1. With 1 base clipped from V and 5 bases from J, the junction kept 11 bases outside the gene matches. The CDR3 consists of 17 residues. In germline, CDR1 is MDHEN, CDR2 SYDVKM.